A single sample is the source of the 20 T cell receptor beta chains below, sequenced in a study of T cells after yellow fever vaccination (dated by TCRdb to between 2018 and 2021). Library preparation used 5' RACE. Instrument used: Illumina HiSeq 2500. TCRdb's own reprocessing of the public reads used fastp at Q25 and MiXCR and kept productive beta chains. Rows are unified per CDR3 protein, each entry keeping the most common DNA and genes. The sample profile shows 300,000 to 450,000 distinct CDR3 sequences; under 7.5% of them were found once. About 15% of the sample is taken by the ten largest. This specimen's treatment or condition label, per the study, means: live attenuated yellow fever vaccine strain. The sequences come from PBMCs, collected 5 days after the yellow fever booster vaccination. All receptors derive from a man aged 30-40 years who received the YFV17D yellow fever vaccine.

In this sample, this clonotype turned up many times. The chain is built from TRBV20-1 and TRBJ2-1; perhaps TRBD1 as D (5 bases). The V gene's germline CDR1 is DFQATT and CDR2 SNEGSKA (reference sequence). V was cut by 3 bases and J by 5 bases, with 8 bases left in between. CDR3 length equals 12 residues. The CDR3 coding sequence is TGCAGTGCTAGGCAGGGCCACAATGAGCAGTTCTTC. This translates into CSARQGHNEQFF.

Only a few counts were recorded for this clonotype. V is TRBV6-2 or TRBV6-3 and J is TRBJ1-5; the D gene is possibly TRBD1 (6 bases). V shed 2 bases and J shed 14 bases, with 10 bases lying between them. The CDR3 sequence is 11 residues long. CDR1 is MNHEY, CDR2 SVGEGT, per germline. For the CDR3, the DNA is TGTGCCAGCAGTTACGGACAGCGGGAGCATTTT. Its protein product is CASSYGQREHF.

The rearrangement uses TRBV20-1 and TRBJ2-1, with 10 nucleotides matching TRBD2. V was pared by 5 bases and J by 4 bases, with 14 bases of the junction left unmatched. The CDR3 has 17 residues. CDR1 and CDR2 (germline): DFQATT, SNEGSKA (reference sequence). CDR3 protein: CSALQGTTSGAYNEQFF. DNA of the CDR3: TGCAGTGCTCTCCAGGGGACTACTAGCGGGGCTTACAATGAGCAGTTCTTC.

Many counts were recorded for this clonotype. The chain links TRBV20-1 to TRBJ2-7, with 7 positions matching TRBD2. The V and J ends lost 4 bases and 3 bases, in that order; junction bases with no gene match: 0. Germline values: CDR1 DFQATT, CDR2 SNEGSKA (reference sequence). The CDR3 length is 11 residues. The CDR3 bases are TGCAGTGCTACTAGCGGCTACGAGCAGTACTTC. This encodes CSATSGYEQYF.

The gene calls are TRBV6-2 or TRBV6-3 and TRBJ2-2; 10 bases align to TRBD2. Germline trimming cut 7 bases from V and 6 bases from J; bases unmatched to any gene: 23. The V gene's germline CDR1 is MNHEY and CDR2 SVGEGT. CDR3 length equals 20 residues. CDR3: CASNPRSWGQAGGPAGELFF. CDR3 in DNA: TGTGCCAGCAACCCCCGGTCGTGGGGTCAAGCGGGAGGGCCAGCCGGGGAGCTGTTTTTT.

J is TRBJ2-3 and V is TRBV5-1; 7 nucleotides agree with TRBD2. The junction had 4 bases not matched to a gene; V was cut back by 1 base and J by 2 bases. The germline gives CDR1 SGHRS, CDR2 YFSETQ. This CDR3 region has 15 residues. The CDR3 DNA is TGCGCCAGCAGCTTGAGGCTAGCGGCCACAGATACGCAGTATTTT. The encoded protein is CASSLRLAATDTQYF.

There are many counts of this clonotype. The V and J genes are TRBV10-3 and TRBJ2-2, with D perhaps matching TRBD1 (7 bases). The CDR3 runs 16 residues. V was pared by 10 bases and J by 4 bases, with 22 bases between. Germline lookup yields CDR1 ENHRY and CDR2 SYGVKD. CDR3 protein: CATNGGQGVSTGELFF. CDR3 DNA sequence: TGTGCCACAAACGGGGGCCAGGGGGTCTCCACCGGGGAGCTGTTTTTT.

In its sample, this clonotype was seen many times. The rearrangement joins TRBV28 to TRBJ2-2; D gene unclear. The CDR3 sequence is 14 residues long. Germline values: CDR1 MDHEN, CDR2 SYDVKM. V lost 2 bases to trimming and J lost 3 bases, with 7 bases between them. The CDR3 DNA is TGTGCCAGCAGTTTAGTTGGGGACACCGGGGAGCTGTTTTTT. Translating it yields CASSLVGDTGELFF.

J is TRBJ1-1 and V is TRBV20-1; D gene uncertain. Trimming pared 1 base from V and 1 base from J, leaving 10 bases between. CDR1 is DFQATT, CDR2 SNEGSKA, per germline (reference sequence). The CDR3 length is 14 residues. DNA of the CDR3: TGCAGTGCTAGAGGCGGGCCGACGAACACTGAAGCTTTCTTT. This encodes CSARGGPTNTEAFF.

This clonotype has more than one count but fewer than ten. This chain uses TRBV29-1 with TRBJ2-1, with a weak D call TRBD1 (5 bases). Germline assignment: CDR1 SQVTM and CDR2 ANQGSEA. Trimming shortened V by 1 base and J by 7 bases, and 11 bases separated the two germline ends. The CDR3 sequence is 13 residues long. The CDR3 loop reads CSVEAGYRNEQFF. CDR3 sequence (DNA): TGCAGCGTTGAAGCAGGGTACAGGAATGAGCAGTTCTTC.

CDR3 in DNA: TGCAGTGCTAGAGATCCCGGGACAGGGGGGAATGAGCAGTTCTTC. It is translated as CSARDPGTGGNEQFF. The chain has TRBV20-1 and TRBJ2-1, with 11 bases identical to TRBD1. This CDR3 is built from 15 residues. Trimming took 0 bases from V and 7 from J; bases not matched to a gene: 5. The V gene's germline CDR1 is DFQATT and CDR2 SNEGSKA (reference sequence).

The gene calls are TRBV6-1 and TRBJ2-1; D is possibly TRBD2 (5 bases). This CDR3 is 15 amino acids long. V was trimmed by 7 bases and J by 0 bases, leaving 13 bases between them. Germline V lookup: CDR1 MNHNS, CDR2 SASEGT. This CDR3 reads CASMPPGSSYNEQFF. CDR3 nucleotide sequence: TGTGCCAGCATGCCCCCGGGGAGCTCCTACAATGAGCAGTTCTTC.

This clonotype has just a few counts. The chain recombines TRBV30 with TRBJ2-7, with D maybe TRBD1 (5 bases). The germline gives CDR1 GTSNPN, CDR2 SVGIG (reference sequence). Trimming took off 2 bases at V and 1 base at J, with 12 bases between the two ends. CDR3 length equals 14 residues. Written as DNA, the CDR3 is TGTGCCTGGAGTTATTTTCAGGGTTCCTACGAGCAGTACTTC. Amino acids: CAWSYFQGSYEQYF.

The chain couples TRBV28 to TRBJ2-5; TRBD2 might be the D (7 bases). The germline V gene has CDR1 MDHEN and CDR2 SYDVKM. CDR3 length equals 13 residues. Trimming removed 7 bases at V and 5 bases at J, with 14 bases between. The CDR3: CASIDGGRETQYF. The CDR3 DNA reads TGTGCCAGCATCGACGGGGGGCGGGAGACCCAGTACTTC.

In this sample, this clonotype turned up a few times. The V and J genes are TRBV5-6 and TRBJ2-5; no firm D call. The CDR3 is 17 amino acids. Germline V gene data show CDR1 as SGHDT and CDR2 as YYEEEE. V lost 1 base, J lost 5 bases, and 21 bases lay in between. Here the CDR3 DNA reads TGTGCCAGCAGCTTGAGGGAAGGATCTTTGGGTAGGGAGACCCAGTACTTC. This sequence encodes CASSLREGSLGRETQYF.

At least ten counts were recorded for this clonotype. This chain uses TRBV5-1 with TRBJ2-7; D is perhaps TRBD2 (5 bases). The CDR3 totals 15 residues. Germline V gene data show CDR1 as SGHRS and CDR2 as YFSETQ. The V end lost 4 bases, the J end lost 0 bases, and 14 bases lay between the germline ends. CDR3 sequence reads: CASSPDGKSSYEQYF. The CDR3 DNA sequence: TGCGCCAGCAGCCCGGACGGGAAGAGCTCCTACGAGCAGTACTTC.

The CDR3 sequence is CAISRDSDQPQHF. In nucleotides, the CDR3 is TGTGCCATCAGCCGGGACAGTGATCAGCCCCAGCATTTT. The rearrangement links TRBV10-3 to TRBJ1-5, with 7 positions matching TRBD1. The V gene's germline CDR1 is ENHRY and CDR2 SYGVKD. CDR3 size: 13 residues. The ends lost 6 bases at V and 5 bases at J; junction bases unmatched: 4.

The chain recombines TRBV29-1 with TRBJ1-1, with D maybe TRBD1 (6 bases). V lost 4 bases, J lost 8 bases, and 14 bases lay in between. The germline gives CDR1 SQVTM, CDR2 ANQGSEA. The CDR3 length is 12 residues. The CDR3 bases are TGCAGCGTTGCGGGCAGGGGACGAGAAGCTTTCTTT. It codes for CSVAGRGREAFF. The full variable domain, rest sourced from reference TRBV29-1 and TRBJ1-1, is SAVISQKPSRDICQRGTSLTIQCQVDSQVTMMFWYRQQPGQSLTLIATANQGSEATYESGFVIDKFPISRPNLTFSTLTVSNMSPEDSSIYLCSVAGRGREAFFGQGTRLTVV.

This clonotype was counted between two and nine times. The V call is TRBV29-1, the J call TRBJ1-2; D remains unclear. Germline V gene data show CDR1 as SQVTM and CDR2 as ANQGSEA. This CDR3 has 12 residues. Trimming cost V 5 bases and J 6 bases, with 13 bases left between them. The CDR3 reads CSVTVGPNGYTF. The CDR3 bases are TGCAGCGTTACTGTCGGCCCCAATGGCTACACCTTC.

V gene TRBV19 combines with J gene TRBJ1-3; D is unresolved. The CDR3 sequence is 15 residues long. The germline V gene encodes CDR1 LNHDA and CDR2 SQIVND (reference sequence). The germline V and J ends were trimmed by 5 bases and 0 bases, with 11 bases remaining between them. CDR3 amino acids: CASSGRRNSGNTIYF. The CDR3 DNA is TGTGCCAGTAGTGGACGGCGTAACTCTGGAAACACCATATATTTT. The variable domain in full, completed from reference TRBV19 and TRBJ1-3, reads DGGITQSPKYLFRKEGQNVTLSCEQNLNHDAMYWYRQDPGQGLRLIYYSQIVNDFQKGDIAEGYSVSREKKESFPLTVTSAQKNPTAFYLCASSGRRNSGNTIYFGEGSWLTVV.